This T cell receptor (beta chain) is from a study of shared clonotypes between healthy human individuals. The CDR3 contains 14 residues. Germline loops: CDR1 SGHNT, CDR2 YYREEE (reference sequence). Trimming cost V 1 base and J 4 bases, with 9 bases left between them. Clones were sequenced by immunoSEQ multiplex PCR, and TCRdb holds only the in-frame ones, with some missing. This sample yields nearly 750,000 clones, of which 72% are seen a single time; approximately 2% belongs to the top ten. This rearrangement joins TRBV5-4 to TRBJ1-3; D might be TRBD1 (6 bases). This TCR was sampled from a woman aged 25-40 years in good health. The sequenced sample consisted of memory CD4+ T cells sorted from blood. Documented subset: CD45RA-negative fraction. The CDR3: CASSLSGAGNTIYF. CDR3 nucleotides: TGTGCCAGCAGCTTGTCAGGGGCCGGAAACACCATATATTTT.